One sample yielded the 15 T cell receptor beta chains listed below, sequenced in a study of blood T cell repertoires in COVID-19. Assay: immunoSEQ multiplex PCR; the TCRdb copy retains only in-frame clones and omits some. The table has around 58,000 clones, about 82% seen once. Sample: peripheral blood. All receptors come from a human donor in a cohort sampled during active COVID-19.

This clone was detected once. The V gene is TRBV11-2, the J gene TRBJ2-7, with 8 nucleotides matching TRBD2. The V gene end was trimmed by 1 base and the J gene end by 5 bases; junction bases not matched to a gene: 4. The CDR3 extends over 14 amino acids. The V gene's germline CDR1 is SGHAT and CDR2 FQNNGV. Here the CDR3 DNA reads TGTGCCAGCAGCTTAGCGGGGGGGCGCCACGAGCAGTACTTC. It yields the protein CASSLAGGRHEQYF.

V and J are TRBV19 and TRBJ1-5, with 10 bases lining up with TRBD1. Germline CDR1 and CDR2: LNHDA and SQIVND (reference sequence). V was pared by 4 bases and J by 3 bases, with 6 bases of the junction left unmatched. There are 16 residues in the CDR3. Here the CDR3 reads CASSTGDRGFNQPQHF. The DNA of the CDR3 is TGTGCCAGTAGTACAGGGGACAGGGGTTTCAATCAGCCCCAGCATTTT.

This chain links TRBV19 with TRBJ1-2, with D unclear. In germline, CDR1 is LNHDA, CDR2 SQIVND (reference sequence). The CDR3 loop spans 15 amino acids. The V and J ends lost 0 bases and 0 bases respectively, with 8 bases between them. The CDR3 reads CASSIDRIANYGYTF. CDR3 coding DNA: TGTGCCAGTAGTATAGACAGGATAGCTAACTATGGCTACACCTTC.

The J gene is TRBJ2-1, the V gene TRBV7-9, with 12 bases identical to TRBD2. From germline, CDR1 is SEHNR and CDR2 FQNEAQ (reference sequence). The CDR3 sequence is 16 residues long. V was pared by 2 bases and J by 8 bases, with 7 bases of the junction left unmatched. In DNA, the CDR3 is TGTGCCAGCAGCTTACCCGCTAGCGGGGGGGCCGATGAGCAGTTCTTC. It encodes CASSLPASGGADEQFF.

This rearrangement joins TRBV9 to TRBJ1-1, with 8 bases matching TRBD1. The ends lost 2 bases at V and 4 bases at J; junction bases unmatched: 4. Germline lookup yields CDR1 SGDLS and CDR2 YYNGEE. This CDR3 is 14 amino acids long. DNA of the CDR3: TGTGCCAGCAGCGTCCGGACAGGGTCCACTGAAGCTTTCTTT. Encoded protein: CASSVRTGSTEAFF.

CDR3 protein: CASSVKAGGLGNNEQFF. The CDR3 DNA reads as TGTGCCAGCAGCGTAAAGGCGGGGGGGCTAGGAAACAATGAGCAGTTCTTC. The chain recombines TRBV9 with TRBJ2-1; 9 nucleotides agree with TRBD2. There are 17 residues in the CDR3. The germline V gene encodes CDR1 SGDLS and CDR2 YYNGEE. The ends lost 1 base at V and 5 bases at J; junction bases unmatched: 10. The complete variable domain, with remaining parts taken from reference TRBV9 and TRBJ2-1, reads DSGVTQTPKHLITATGQRVTLRCSPRSGDLSVYWYQQSLDQGLQFLIQYYNGEERAKGNILERFSAQQFPDLHSELNLSSLELGDSALYFCASSVKAGGLGNNEQFFGPGTRLTVL.

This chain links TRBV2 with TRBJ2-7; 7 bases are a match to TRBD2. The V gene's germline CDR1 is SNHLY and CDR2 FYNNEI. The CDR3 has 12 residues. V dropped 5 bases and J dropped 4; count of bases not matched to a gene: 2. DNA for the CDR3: TGTGCCAGCAGTCTGGGAGGGTACGAGCAGTACTTC. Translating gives CASSLGGYEQYF.

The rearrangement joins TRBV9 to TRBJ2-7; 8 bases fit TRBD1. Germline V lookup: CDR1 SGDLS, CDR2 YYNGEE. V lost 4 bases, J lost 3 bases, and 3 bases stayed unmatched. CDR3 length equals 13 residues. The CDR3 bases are TGTGCCAGCAGCCTTACAGGGGGCTACGAGCAGTACTTC. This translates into CASSLTGGYEQYF. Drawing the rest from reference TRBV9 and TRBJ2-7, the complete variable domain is DSGVTQTPKHLITATGQRVTLRCSPRSGDLSVYWYQQSLDQGLQFLIQYYNGEERAKGNILERFSAQQFPDLHSELNLSSLELGDSALYFCASSLTGGYEQYFGPGTRLTVT.

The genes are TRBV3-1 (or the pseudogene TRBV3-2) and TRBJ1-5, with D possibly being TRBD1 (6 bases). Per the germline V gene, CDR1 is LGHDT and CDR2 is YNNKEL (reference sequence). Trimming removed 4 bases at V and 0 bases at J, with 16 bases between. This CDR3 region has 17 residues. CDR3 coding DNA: TGTGCCAGCAGCCCAGGGATTGGACAGACTAGCAATCAGCCCCAGCATTTT. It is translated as CASSPGIGQTSNQPQHF.

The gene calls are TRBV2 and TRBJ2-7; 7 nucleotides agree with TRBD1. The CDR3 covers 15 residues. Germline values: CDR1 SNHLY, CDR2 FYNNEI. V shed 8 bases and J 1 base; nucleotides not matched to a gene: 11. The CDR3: CASGIGQVKSYEQYF. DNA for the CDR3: TGTGCCAGCGGTATTGGACAGGTTAAATCCTACGAGCAGTACTTC.

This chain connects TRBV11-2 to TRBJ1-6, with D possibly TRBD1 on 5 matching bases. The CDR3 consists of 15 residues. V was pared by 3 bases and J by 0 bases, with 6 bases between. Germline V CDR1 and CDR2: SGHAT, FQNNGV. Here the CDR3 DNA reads TGTGCCAGCAGCTTGACAGACTCCTATAATTCACCCCTCCACTTT. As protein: CASSLTDSYNSPLHF.

The CDR3 sequence is CASSTPTGEETGELFF. CDR3 bases: TGTGCCAGCAGCACACCTACAGGGGAAGAGACCGGGGAGCTGTTTTTT. The chain couples TRBV5-5 to TRBJ2-2; 7 bases are shared with TRBD1. J lost 5 bases, V lost 4 bases, and 11 bases had no gene match. The CDR3 is 16 residues long. From germline, CDR1 is SGHKS and CDR2 YYEKEE (reference sequence).

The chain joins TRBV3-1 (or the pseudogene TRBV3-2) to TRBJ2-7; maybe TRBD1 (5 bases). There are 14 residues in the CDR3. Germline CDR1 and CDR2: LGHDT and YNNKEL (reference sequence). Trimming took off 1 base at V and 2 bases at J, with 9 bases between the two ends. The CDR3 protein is CASSQATGAYEQYF. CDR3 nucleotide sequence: TGTGCCAGCAGCCAAGCTACAGGAGCCTACGAGCAGTACTTC.

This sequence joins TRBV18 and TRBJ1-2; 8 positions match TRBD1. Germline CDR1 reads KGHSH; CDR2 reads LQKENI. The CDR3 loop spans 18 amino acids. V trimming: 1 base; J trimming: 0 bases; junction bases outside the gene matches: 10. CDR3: CASSPQRQGMGANYGYTF. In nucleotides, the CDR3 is TGTGCCAGCTCACCACAGAGACAGGGGATGGGGGCTAACTATGGCTACACCTTC.

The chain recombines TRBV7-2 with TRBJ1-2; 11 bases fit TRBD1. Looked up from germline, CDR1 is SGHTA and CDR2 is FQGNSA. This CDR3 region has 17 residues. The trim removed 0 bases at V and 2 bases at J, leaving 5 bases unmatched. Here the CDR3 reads CASSLAYRDRGNYGYTF. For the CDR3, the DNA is TGTGCCAGCAGCTTAGCCTACCGGGACAGGGGGAACTATGGCTACACCTTC.